One and the same sample provided the 21 T cell receptor beta chains below, sequenced in a study of T-cell memory formation after mild COVID-19. In TCRdb, the 5' RACE reads were re-called with MiXCR into one record per CDR3 protein. The sample includes about 390,000 distinct CDR3 sequences, under 25% seen only once; the top ten take about an eighth. The sample taken for sequencing was PBMCs or a T cell subset sorted from them (not recorded which). These receptors came from an adult woman who had mild COVID-19 (a few samples of this study predate the infection). Cell type and time point are not known.

This rearrangement joins TRBV7-2 to TRBJ2-3; D gene unclear. Germline V gives CDR1 SGHTA, CDR2 FQGNSA. Trimming shortened V by 5 bases and J by 4 bases, and 25 bases separated the two germline ends. The CDR3 length is 18 residues. CDR3 protein: CASSQKATSPIYPDTQYF. The DNA of the CDR3 is TGTGCCAGCAGCCAAAAAGCGACAAGCCCCATTTATCCAGATACGCAGTATTTT.

This clonotype has only a few counts. The V and J genes are TRBV29-1 and TRBJ1-2; 9 bases are shared with TRBD1. V was pared by 6 bases and J by 3 bases, with 11 bases of the junction left unmatched. The CDR3 sequence is 15 residues long. CDR1 SQVTM and CDR2 ANQGSEA come from the germline V gene. CDR3 loop: CSVVRDRDPYYGYTF. The CDR3 DNA reads as TGCAGCGTCGTCCGGGACAGGGACCCTTACTATGGCTACACCTTC.

This clonotype has more than one count but fewer than ten. The V call is TRBV6-2 or TRBV6-3, the J call TRBJ2-1; maybe TRBD1 (6 bases). The V end was cut by 6 bases, the J end by 2 bases, with 14 bases between. This CDR3 comprises 15 residues. Germline CDR1 MNHEY, CDR2 SVGEGT. In DNA form, the CDR3 reads TGTGCCAGCAGCTACCCAGGACAGCCCTACAATGAGCAGTTCTTC. Amino acid sequence: CASSYPGQPYNEQFF.

J is TRBJ2-7 and V is TRBV7-8, with TRBD1 matching over 9 bases. The V gene's germline CDR1 is SGHVS and CDR2 FQNEAQ. V gave up 5 bases and J gave up 3 bases; unmatched junction bases: 11. The CDR3 runs 16 residues. CDR3 residues: CASSPRPGTGIYEQYF. The CDR3 DNA reads TGTGCCAGCAGCCCAAGACCCGGGACAGGGATCTACGAGCAGTACTTC. Together with reference TRBV7-8 and TRBJ2-7, the CDR3 gives the full variable domain: GAGVSQSPRYKVAKRGQDVALRCDPISGHVSLFWYQQALGQGPEFLTYFQNEAQLDKSGLPSDRFFAERPEGSVSTLKIQRTQQEDSAVYLCASSPRPGTGIYEQYFGPGTRLTVT.

There are a few counts of this clonotype. This chain links TRBV3-1 with TRBJ2-1, with TRBD1 identical over 12 bases. Germline trimming cut 4 bases from V and 8 bases from J; bases unmatched to any gene: 9. CDR3 length: 16 amino acids. The V gene's germline CDR1 is LGHDT and CDR2 YNNKEL (reference sequence). The CDR3 region is CASSPWGTGGGDEQFF. The CDR3 nucleotides are TGTGCCAGCAGCCCTTGGGGGACAGGGGGCGGAGATGAGCAGTTCTTC.

This clonotype was observed a single time. This CDR3 is CASSQWAAGTEAFF. DNA for the CDR3: TGTGCCAGCAGCCAATGGGCAGCCGGCACTGAAGCTTTCTTT. This rearrangement joins TRBV9 to TRBJ1-1; D not certain. The CDR3 covers 14 residues. CDR1 is SGDLS and CDR2 is YYNGEE in the germline V gene. With 4 bases removed from V and 4 bases from J, the gap between germline ends came to 14 bases. Based on the CDR3 plus reference TRBV9 and TRBJ1-1, the full variable domain is DSGVTQTPKHLITATGQRVTLRCSPRSGDLSVYWYQQSLDQGLQFLIQYYNGEERAKGNILERFSAQQFPDLHSELNLSSLELGDSALYFCASSQWAAGTEAFFGQGTRLTVV.

V usage is TRBV7-7 and J usage is TRBJ2-1; weak D call: TRBD1 (5 bases). The V gene's germline CDR1 is SSHAT and CDR2 FNYEAQ (reference sequence). The CDR3 covers 13 residues. The CDR3 DNA follows: TGTGATAGCAGCTTAGCAGGGATCAATGAGCAGTTCTTC. It is translated as CDSSLAGINEQFF.

The chain recombines TRBV9 with TRBJ2-5, with 9 positions matching TRBD2. V shed 2 bases, J shed 1 base, and the junction held 9 bases outside the gene matches. Germline lookup yields CDR1 SGDLS and CDR2 YYNGEE. The CDR3 length is 17 residues. In DNA, the CDR3 is TGTGCCAGCAGCGTCGTAGCGGGAGTAGGGTCCCAAGAGACCCAGTACTTC. Protein: CASSVVAGVGSQETQYF.

V gene TRBV29-1 combines with J gene TRBJ2-7; 7 positions match TRBD1. The CDR3 is 14 amino acids. Trimming took 3 bases from V and 3 from J; bases not matched to a gene: 8. CDR1 SQVTM and CDR2 ANQGSEA come from the germline V gene. CDR3 DNA sequence: TGCAGCGTTGAGGCCGGGACAGTGCACTACGAGCAGTACTTC. Translated, it gives CSVEAGTVHYEQYF.

This chain connects TRBV12-3 or TRBV12-4 to TRBJ2-7; the match to TRBD1 covers 7 bases. The J segment lost 0 bases and the V segment lost 2 bases, leaving 16 bases of the junction unmatched. There are 19 residues in the CDR3. The CDR3: CASSLSRGGSSTSSYEQYF. The CDR3 bases are TGTGCCAGCAGTTTATCTCGAGGGGGCTCTTCAACTAGCTCCTACGAGCAGTACTTC.

This clonotype showed up just a few times. The chain recombines TRBV7-6 with TRBJ1-5; the D gene is possibly TRBD1 (6 bases). The CDR3 is made up of 13 amino acids. The V end lost 5 bases, the J end lost 8 bases, and 13 bases lay between the germline ends. Germline loops: CDR1 SGHVS, CDR2 FNYEAQ. The CDR3 sequence is CASSQGQVEPQHF. CDR3 bases: TGTGCCAGCAGCCAGGGGCAGGTTGAGCCCCAGCATTTT.

This clonotype was observed a handful of times. This chain joins TRBV10-3 and TRBJ2-7, with 8 bases matching TRBD2. Germline loops: CDR1 ENHRY, CDR2 SYGVKD. Trimming at V came to 11 bases and at J to 3 bases, leaving 15 bases not matched to a gene. The CDR3 is 15 amino acids. The CDR3 sequence: CASSGPGGLNYEQYF. CDR3 in DNA: TGTGCCTCCTCTGGTCCGGGAGGGCTGAACTACGAGCAGTACTTC.

This clonotype turned up a few times. The V call is TRBV7-3, the J call TRBJ1-1; D unresolved. Germline-derived CDR1 and CDR2 are SGHTA and FQGTGA. Trimming cost V 5 bases and J 4 bases, with 17 bases left between them. The CDR3 length is 15 residues. In nucleotides, the CDR3 is TGTGCCAGCAGCCCAAGCGGCATTCTGGGCACTGAAGCTTTCTTT. This encodes CASSPSGILGTEAFF.

This clonotype was recorded at least ten times. The chain links TRBV12-3 or TRBV12-4 to TRBJ2-3; no definite D call. V dropped 3 bases and J dropped 2 bases, with 9 bases sitting between them. There are 14 residues in the CDR3. The CDR3 spells CASSFESPTDTQYF. The DNA for the CDR3 is TGTGCCAGCAGTTTTGAATCCCCCACAGATACGCAGTATTTT.

V gene TRBV20-1 combines with J gene TRBJ1-6; D is uncertain. Germline-derived CDR1 and CDR2 are DFQATT and SNEGSKA (reference sequence). V lost 3 bases, J lost 5 bases, and 8 bases lay in between. CDR3 length: 13 residues. The CDR3 sequence: CSASGQNNSPLHF. The DNA for the CDR3 is TGCAGTGCTAGTGGGCAAAATAATTCACCCCTCCACTTT.

On this clonotype: One end of the junction is discordant with germline, which a read error may explain. J is TRBJ2-7 and V is TRBV5-8, with D uncertain. The germline gives CDR1 SGHTS, CDR2 YDEGEE. The CDR3 is 11 amino acids. The CDR3 DNA reads TGTGCCAGCAGCTACCCCCCCGGCGTCGTCTTC. Translating gives CASSYPPGVVF. Combining the CDR3 with reference TRBV5-8 and TRBJ2-7 gives the whole variable domain EAGVTQSPTHLIKTRGQQATLRCSPISGHTSVYWYQQALGLGLQFLLWYDEGEERNRGNFPPRFSGRQFPNYSSELNVNALELEDSALYLCASSYPPGVVFGPGTRLTVT.

This clonotype was observed once. V usage is TRBV20-1 and J usage is TRBJ2-5, with 10 bases that match TRBD2. CDR1 is DFQATT, CDR2 SNEGSKA, per germline (reference sequence). J lost 7 bases, V lost 5 bases, and 7 bases had no gene match. CDR3 length equals 13 residues. In DNA, the CDR3 is TGCAGTGCTGGGCTAGCGGGAGTTCTGACCCAGTACTTC. It encodes CSAGLAGVLTQYF.

The chain links TRBV20-1 to TRBJ1-1; possible D gene TRBD1, 5 bases. The V end was cut by 0 bases, the J end by 4 bases, with 21 bases between. This CDR3 is 17 amino acids long. Germline CDR1 is DFQATT and CDR2 is SNEGSKA (reference sequence). CDR3 protein: CSARDLFTGGGTTEAFF. CDR3 nucleotides: TGCAGTGCTAGAGACCTTTTTACTGGGGGGGGGACCACTGAAGCTTTCTTT.

This chain links TRBV29-1 with TRBJ2-1, with a possible D match to TRBD2 (5 bases). Looked up from germline, CDR1 is SQVTM and CDR2 is ANQGSEA. Trimming cost V 4 bases and J 0 bases, with 13 bases left between them. The CDR3 spans 15 residues. CDR3 amino acids: CSVVERPYSYNEQFF. The CDR3 coding sequence is TGCAGCGTTGTTGAGCGGCCATACTCCTACAATGAGCAGTTCTTC.

The genes are TRBV12-5 and TRBJ2-1, with 12 bases that match TRBD2. The V segment lost 4 bases and the J segment 8 bases; nucleotides outside the gene matches: 12. This CDR3 has 17 residues. Germline assignment: CDR1 LGHNT and CDR2 FRNRAP. In DNA form, the CDR3 reads TGTGCTAGTGGTTCCGACCCCCTAGCGGGGGGGCGGGATGAGCAGTTCTTC. This encodes CASGSDPLAGGRDEQFF.

In its sample, this clonotype was seen a few times. V gene TRBV12-3 or TRBV12-4 combines with J gene TRBJ2-6; D possibly uses TRBD1 or TRBD2 (6 bases each). The CDR3 has 17 amino acids. V lost 5 bases, J lost 0 bases, and 14 bases lay in between. The CDR3 loop is CASSTGRISSGANVLTF. CDR3 DNA: TGTGCCAGCAGTACAGGGAGGATTAGCTCTGGGGCCAACGTCCTGACTTTC.